This TCR beta chain was captured in a study of cytomegalovirus exposure and HLA in healthy donors (dated by TCRdb to about 2017). Study-wide context: An earlier analysis of roughly 610 of the donors reported 250 to 300 Gb of sequence data and 117 million unique TCR beta sequences obtained from roughly 180 million T cells. HLA typing covered class I and class II loci at four-digit resolution. The genetic ancestry cluster associated with self-reported Caucasian donors included 80% to 90% of the 398 genotyped donors. A later analysis re-examined previously published TCR beta repertoires from more than 600 donors and added high-resolution HLA genotyping to investigate patterns of TCR occurrence. Across some 400 genotyped donors of the cohort, an average of approximately 240,000 unique TCR beta nucleotide sequences per donor were sequenced, and approximately 17% of those sequences were non-productive. To predict cytomegalovirus infection status, the study brought together high-throughput TCR immunosequencing, statistical association of individual TCRs with disease status, and machine learning. Roughly 300 gigabases of sequencing data and tens of millions of unique TCR sequences made up an early release that covered over 550 HLA-typed donors. All discovery cohort repertoires had been generated on a single sequencing platform. The aim of the study was to test whether cataloging public T cell receptors could identify signatures of past pathogen exposure. Because of strong linkage in the cohort, 5 or 6 DR-DQ haplotypes were treated as single units for association and clustering. Rather than using new phenotypic data, the later analysis identified candidate immune exposures from TCR beta sequences and from how often those sequences occurred across donors. Using immunosequencing, the study profiled T cell repertoires from about 650 subjects and related those repertoires to cytomegalovirus serostatus. In an earlier analysis of 500 to 650 of the donors, high-throughput TCR beta sequencing was used to judge whether each TCR beta V gene segment behaved as functional or pseudogenic. Alongside the repertoire data, information on donor age, sex, ethnicity and CMV serostatus was compiled. Typing coverage differed by locus: A, B, C, DRB1 and DQB1 were typed in roughly 620-630 donors, DQA1 in roughly 510, DPA1 in roughly 590, and DPB1 in 450 to 480. Genome-wide SNP genotypes for about 65% of the 666 donors were used in a later genetic analysis, which treated that subset as a discovery cohort. In addition to the first cohort of about 650 subjects, a separate validation cohort of over 90 different subjects was used.

This clone was counted a single time. No antigen is known for it. No much larger clone is present one base from it, and per-base qualities are unavailable. The cohort comprised hundreds of healthy bone marrow donors. At the time of sampling, all cohort members were nominally healthy, though unrecorded immune exposures were likely present. The donor tested CMV seronegative, placing the donor among the roughly 340 seronegative members of the cohort. A peripheral blood sample was collected from each donor, and TCR beta sequencing was performed on peripheral blood mononuclear cells. Genomic DNA extraction from the blood cell samples was performed with the Qiagen DNeasy Blood Extraction Kit. Trimming at the junction amounts to 10 bases on V and 7 bases on J, and the germline ends lie 23 bases apart. The CDR3 has 15 amino acids, counting the end cysteine and phenylalanine. The sequence is cut down to CDR3 DNA, 45 bases in frame from base 1. Looking up the germline V gene yields CDR1 SNHLY and CDR2 FYNNEI.

Libraries were made using the immunoSEQ multiplex PCR assay. For the multiplex PCR, a mixture combining 60 forward primers for TCR Vbeta segments and 13 reverse primers for TCR Jbeta segments was used. The CDR3 region of rearranged TCR beta genes was amplified from genomic DNA by a multiplex PCR assay. The amplified TCR beta libraries were sequenced on the Illumina HiSeq System as 87-base-pair reads. From the authors' description of their analysis: In a later analysis, 77 million or so unique TCR beta chains were counted across the roughly 610 repertoires, and roughly 11 million of these chains were shared by at least two donors. Raw reads were error-corrected and collapsed into unique sequences with a nearest-neighbor algorithm that merged closely related sequences to remove PCR and sequencing errors. CDR3 sequences were aligned to IMGT reference sequences to assign V, D and J gene segments. Each retained sequence needed at least a six-nucleotide match to both a V gene segment and a J gene segment. A rearrangement counted as productive if the CDR3 had no stop codons and remained in frame with V and J, and every other rearrangement counted as non-productive. Following IMGT convention, CDR3 was defined as the stretch from the second conserved V-encoded cysteine to the conserved J-encoded phenylalanine. The earlier analysis of fewer than 700 of the donors excluded sequences that lacked an unambiguous match to a single V gene segment. In an earlier analysis of 587 of the donors, V segments were called functional above 56.7% productive rearrangements and were called segregating when the between-donor standard deviation exceeded 5%. A statistical classification framework was developed to diagnose cytomegalovirus status using the catalog of TCR beta chain sequences. In a later analysis, V and J genes were assigned by comparing TCR nucleotide sequences against IMGT/GENE-DB human TR gene sequences. Using the TCRdist pipeline, a later analysis assigned CDR3 sequences along with most-parsimonious VDJ recombination scenarios. A later analysis defined each TCR beta chain by its CDR3 amino acid sequence plus V-gene family, and excluded reads lacking a unique V-gene family. In a later analysis, 450 to 600 highly shared, low-generation-probability nucleotide sequences were removed to address suspected cross-contamination and a sequencing artifact. In a later analysis, a clonal expansion index was calculated for each public chain from normalized within-repertoire ranks of inferred template counts. In a later analysis, generation probabilities were computed with a VDJ recombination model fitted to out-of-frame rearrangements, and the resulting probabilities were checked against IGoR. Hypergeometric tests were used in a later analysis to score TCR-TCR, TCR-HLA and TCR-CMV co-occurrence, with a repertoire-size bias correction applied to the TCR pairs. A later analysis estimated false discovery rates by permuting HLA or CMV assignments 20 times. In a later analysis, co-occurring TCRs were grouped using DBSCAN, with TCRdist sequence similarity added in when clustering inside HLA-allele-positive subsets. Repertoires with fewer than 30,000 or more than 120,000 public chains, plus five repertoires with anomalous nucleotide sharing, were excluded from co-occurrence clustering. TCRdb mirrors the immuneACCESS table, restricted to in-frame sequences. Some clones are absent from its copies; in checked studies, under half trace to an unresolved V gene, and the reason for the others is unknown. That table is the source of V, J and clone size, and D and trimming were worked out from the DNA. The sample table records 150,000 to 160,000 clones; roughly 81% of these occur just once. 2% to 2.5% of the sample is taken by the ten largest.

Overall study results and their limits: In an earlier analysis of around 500 of the donors, most TCR beta V segments appeared in productive rearrangements about 87% or about 30% of the time, broadly matching IMGT annotations. A further reported finding was that TCR beta sequences accurately predicted the HLA-A and HLA-B alleles for most subjects in the first cohort. Correlated functional status among segregating V segments might reflect linkage disequilibrium, but an unknown experimental factor could not be ruled out. When HLA alleles, especially DR and DQ, strongly co-occurred, TCR associations were difficult to assign to individual alleles. In a later analysis, several top co-occurrence clusters were reported to appear linked to parvovirus B19, influenza, CMV and Epstein-Barr virus. In a later genetic analysis, fewer N-insertions in productive TCRs were reported among donors in an Asian-associated ancestry cluster than the approximately 710-donor mean. A later analysis found that TCR association rates varied across HLA loci, with DRB1 alleles showing the most associated TCRs and HLA-C alleles the fewest. The cohort was sequenced for TCR beta chains only, and without alpha or paired-chain data the features that could be detected were limited. A few of the identified cytomegalovirus-associated TCR beta chains were confirmed in vitro to be specific for cytomegalovirus antigens. In a later analysis, HLA-associated TCR beta chains showed more clonal expansion and lower generation probabilities than non-associated chains that were equally common. The sequencing pipeline was judged likely to have produced a cluster of highly shared sequence variants as a technical artifact. The study listed approximately 160 TCR beta chains as associated with cytomegalovirus. Most TCR sequences were observed very rarely across donors, whereas some public TCRs were present in many individuals. Presence/absence analyses assumed roughly uniform sequencing depth across donors, an assumption that may not hold. In a later genetic analysis, a missense DCLRE1C variant was associated with V-gene and J-gene trimming of TCR beta chains, and the association was replicated in an independent cohort. For the cohort, immune exposure information was limited to CMV serostatus. The classifier was reported to diagnose cytomegalovirus status with high specificity and sensitivity in both the original and validation cohorts. Some 15 rarely observed V segments, including chromosome 9 orphons, were excluded from the earlier analysis of about 600 of the donors because counts were too low. Most CMV-associated TCR beta chains appeared to be HLA-restricted in a later analysis, and the HLA associations seemed to be driven largely by CMV exposure. Because the 87-base-pair reads could not distinguish some IMGT-functional V segments, including TRBV6-2 and TRBV6-3, those segments were excluded. Specific HLA alleles were associated with 16,951 TCR beta sequences at a false discovery rate of 0.05 in a later analysis. Because HLA typing was missing for some donors at each locus, association tests included only the typed subset. According to the authors, the approach could potentially be generalized to other disease states and immunological phenotypes.

Sequenced: PBMCs. The chain is assembled from TRBV2 and TRBJ2-1; 5 matching bases give a weak D call of TRBD1. The TCR comes from a young woman in good health and CMV-seronegative. The CDR3 protein is CATSIQGGLGNEQFF. At the DNA level, the sequence is TGTGCCACCTCGATTCAGGGTGGGCTGGGGAATGAGCAGTTCTTC.